One and the same sample provided the 17 T cell receptor beta chains below, sequenced in a study of shared clonotypes between healthy human individuals (dated by TCRdb to 2018 to 2021). CD8 naive samples were obtained by positive selection for CCR7 among CD45RO-negative cells, yielding a CD45RA+CCR7+ population from which TemRA cells were excluded. Libraries were built with the immunoSEQ multiplex PCR assay. As stored in TCRdb, this immuneACCESS dataset retains in-frame rearrangements with V and J assigned. A fraction of the clones does not appear; measured against another copy, unresolved V genes explain less than half of the discrepancy, and the remainder lacks a known reason. The sample data list around 2,000,000 clones, and about 95% of these were observed just once. The top ten constitute about 1.1% of the sample. The source material was naive CD8+ T cells sorted from blood. The cell subset or site label corresponds to: CD45RA+CCR7+. All receptors derive from a young man in good health.

The chain carries TRBV9 and TRBJ1-3; the D is unclear. Trimming shortened V by 3 bases and J by 6 bases, and 13 bases separated the two germline ends. This CDR3 region has 14 residues. Germline loops: CDR1 SGDLS, CDR2 YYNGEE. The CDR3 DNA sequence: TGTGCCAGCAGCGACCCTGGTACGGAAAACACCATATATTTT. Translation: CASSDPGTENTIYF.

The chain has TRBV10-1 and TRBJ2-3, with 10 bases fitting TRBD2. V lost 9 bases and J lost 3; bases outside the gene matches: 6. CDR3 size: 14 residues. CDR1 and CDR2 (germline): WNHNN, SYGVQD (reference sequence). The CDR3 DNA reads TGCGCCAGTAGCCTAGCGGGAGTAACAGATACGCAGTATTTT. Translated, it gives CASSLAGVTDTQYF.

The chain joins TRBV2 to TRBJ1-1; unclear D gene. V lost 3 bases and J 1 base, leaving 9 bases between the germline ends. The CDR3 runs 14 residues. Germline lookup yields CDR1 SNHLY and CDR2 FYNNEI. The DNA for the CDR3 is TGTGCCAGCAGTGACCCCCAGCCGAACACTGAAGCTTTCTTT. Translation: CASSDPQPNTEAFF. The complete variable domain, with remaining parts taken from reference TRBV2 and TRBJ1-1, reads EPEVTQTPSHQVTQMGQEVILRCVPISNHLYFYWYRQILGQKVEFLVSFYNNEISEKSEIFDDQFSVERPDGSNFTLKIRSTKLEDSAMYFCASSDPQPNTEAFFGQGTRLTVV.

Regarding this clone: Other nucleotide sequences from this sample produce the same CDR3. The chain employs TRBV4-3 and TRBJ2-2; D possibly corresponds to TRBD2 (6 bases). This CDR3 spans 14 amino acids. Germline V gene sequence: CDR1 LGHNA, CDR2 YSLEER. Trimming removed 3 bases at V and 2 bases at J, with 7 bases between. CDR3 DNA sequence: TGCGCCAGCAGCCAGGGACTTAACACCGGGGAGCTGTTTTTT. Its protein is CASSQGLNTGELFF.

V gene TRBV7-9 combines with J gene TRBJ2-1; D unresolved. The CDR3 loop spans 16 amino acids. V gave up 5 bases and J gave up 6 bases, with 20 bases separating them. Per germline, CDR1 SEHNR and CDR2 FQNEAQ (reference sequence). CDR3 nucleotide sequence: TGTGCCAGCAGCCCTCACCAGGCTAGTTTCGGCAATGAGCAGTTCTTC. Its protein product is CASSPHQASFGNEQFF.

This rearrangement joins TRBV2 to TRBJ2-7; 12 positions agree with TRBD1. The CDR3 runs to 15 residues. The V gene end was trimmed by 4 bases and the J gene end by 2 bases; junction bases not matched to a gene: 3. Germline CDR1 reads SNHLY; CDR2 reads FYNNEI. The CDR3 DNA follows: TGTGCCAGCAGTGGATGGGACAGGGGGCCCTACGAGCAGTACTTC. It translates to CASSGWDRGPYEQYF.

The V gene is TRBV28, the J gene TRBJ2-7; a possible D gene is TRBD1 (6 bases). V was cut by 2 bases and J by 5 bases, with 10 bases left in between. The CDR3 is made up of 13 amino acids. Germline V lookup: CDR1 MDHEN, CDR2 SYDVKM. CDR3 amino acids: CASSLRGNHEQYF. In DNA, the CDR3 is TGTGCCAGCAGTTTAAGGGGGAACCACGAGCAGTACTTC.

The chain recombines TRBV28 with TRBJ2-5, with 8 bases that match TRBD2. CDR1 is MDHEN, CDR2 SYDVKM, per germline. The V gene end was trimmed by 3 bases and the J gene end by 2 bases; junction bases not matched to a gene: 20. CDR3 length equals 20 residues. CDR3 loop: CASSFTTGSGERGPQETQYF. CDR3 DNA sequence: TGTGCCAGCAGTTTCACTACGGGGTCGGGGGAGCGGGGGCCACAAGAGACCCAGTACTTC.

The rearrangement joins TRBV6-5 to TRBJ1-1; maybe TRBD1 (5 bases). Looked up from germline, CDR1 is MNHEY and CDR2 is SVGAGI. Trimming cost V 2 bases and J 7 bases, with 8 bases left between them. There are 12 residues in the CDR3. The CDR3 protein is CASSYRTGEAFF. CDR3 DNA sequence: TGTGCCAGCAGTTACCGTACAGGTGAAGCTTTCTTT.

Only one count was recorded for this clone. This chain joins TRBV5-1 and TRBJ2-1; no definite D call. Germline-derived CDR1 and CDR2 are SGHRS and YFSETQ. The V end lost 6 bases, the J end lost 0 bases, and 16 bases lay between the germline ends. The CDR3 consists of 16 residues. The CDR3 DNA reads as TGCGCCAGCACCCCCTCAAATTCCGCCTCCTACAATGAGCAGTTCTTC. Protein product: CASTPSNSASYNEQFF.

Concerning this clone: Additional DNA sequences in this sample encode the identical CDR3. The CDR3 DNA reads TGCGCCAGCAGCTTAAAGGTATCCTACGAGCAGTACTTC. Amino acids: CASSLKVSYEQYF. This chain joins TRBV5-1 and TRBJ2-7; D uncertain. From germline, CDR1 is SGHRS and CDR2 YFSETQ. The CDR3 extends over 13 amino acids. With 2 bases removed from V and 1 base from J, the gap between germline ends came to 7 bases.

The chain uses TRBV13 and TRBJ2-7; 8 bases map to TRBD1. In germline, CDR1 is PRHDT, CDR2 FYEKMQ (reference sequence). Trimming at V came to 4 bases and at J to 3 bases, leaving 5 bases not matched to a gene. The CDR3 is 14 residues long. The CDR3 loop is CASSSDRAGYEQYF. The CDR3 nucleotides read TGTGCCAGCAGCTCGGACAGGGCGGGCTACGAGCAGTACTTC.

This clone was detected only once. This chain joins TRBV2 and TRBJ2-3; TRBD2 is a possible D gene (6 bases). The CDR3 runs to 13 residues. The germline gives CDR1 SNHLY, CDR2 FYNNEI. Trimming shortened V by 8 bases and J by 2 bases, and 11 bases separated the two germline ends. The CDR3 DNA follows: TGTGCCAGCGGGACTTCATACACAGATACGCAGTATTTT. Encoded protein: CASGTSYTDTQYF.

Written as DNA, the CDR3 is TGTGCCAGCAGTCCCCCAAGACAGGGGGCTTACGAGCAGTACTTC. Protein product: CASSPPRQGAYEQYF. The chain employs TRBV6-1 and TRBJ2-7; 10 bases map to TRBD1. J lost 4 bases, V lost 5 bases, and 8 bases had no gene match. Germline CDR1 is MNHNS and CDR2 is SASEGT. CDR3 length: 15 residues.

The chain has TRBV13 and TRBJ2-7, with D possibly matching TRBD1 (6 bases). Germline V gene sequence: CDR1 PRHDT, CDR2 FYEKMQ (reference sequence). CDR3 length: 12 amino acids. The V and J ends lost 8 bases and 5 bases respectively, with 13 bases between them. The CDR3 loop is CASGQGSHEQYF. Written as DNA, the CDR3 is TGTGCCAGCGGGCAGGGGAGCCACGAGCAGTACTTC.

This clone was seen more than once but under ten times. The rearrangement joins TRBV6-1 to TRBJ1-2, with 8 positions matching TRBD1. The trim removed 10 bases at V and 5 bases at J, leaving 9 bases unmatched. CDR1 and CDR2 from the germline V gene are MNHNS and SASEGT. CDR3 size: 13 residues. Here the CDR3 DNA reads TGTGCCATTACGACAGGGGAGGCATATGGCTACACCTTC. Translating it yields CAITTGEAYGYTF.

V is TRBV5-3 and J is TRBJ2-7; D is uncertain. TRBV5-3 qualifies as an ORF whose function is uncertain. V was cut by 1 base and J by 3 bases, with 20 bases left in between. This CDR3 region has 17 residues. The CDR3 protein is CARSLYAIRLVRYEQYF. Written as DNA, the CDR3 is TGTGCCAGAAGCTTGTATGCCATAAGGCTAGTACGCTACGAGCAGTACTTC.